The clone carrying this T cell receptor (beta chain) was picked up many times. These data belong to a study of regulatory T cells in long-lasting Graves disease. The sample's time point: newly diagnosed GD, antithyroid drugs for less than 3 months. The TCR library was made from RNA extracted from PBMCs. The guidelines of the American Thyroid Association were the basis for diagnosing Graves' disease. Unmatched junction bases numbered 6, after V lost 4 bases and J lost 5 bases. The CDR3 extends over 15 amino acids. The germline gives CDR1 LGHNA, CDR2 YNFKEQ. According to the study, TCR beta libraries were built with iRepertoire HTBI primers and CDR3-region Arm-PCR. TCRdb ran MiXCR on the multiplex PCR reads and lists one entry per CDR3 protein. The data hold around 450,000 distinct CDR3 sequences, with approximately 15% observed a single time. Separately, the same data were catalogued under a study of T cells in Graves' hyperthyroidism and ophthalmopathy.

This receptor was obtained from a woman aged 25 to 39 with Graves disease. The starting material was peripheral blood mononuclear cells (PBMCs), obtained at new diagnosis, from a patient treated with antithyroid drugs. The gene calls are TRBV4-2 and TRBJ2-1; 9 bases agree with TRBD2. CDR3 sequence: CASSLQAGGNNEQFF. The CDR3 DNA reads TGTGCCAGCAGCCTACAGGCGGGAGGGAACAATGAGCAGTTCTTC.